The entry that follows covers one T cell receptor beta chain sequence. The data originate from a study of blood T cell repertoires in COVID-19. Looking at the study overall: Samples came from the United States, Italy and Spain, spanning acute and convalescent COVID-19. PBMCs, B-cell-depleted T cells, or T cells were the source of the cDNA or gDNA that made up the material.

The repertoire was sequenced with immunoSEQ multiplex PCR; TCRdb's copy has only in-frame clones and lacks some. The sample lists a few hundred thousand clones, less than 85% occurring once. The germline V gene encodes CDR1 SGHDN and CDR2 FVKESK. V was pared by 2 bases and J by 8 bases, with 16 bases between. There are 14 residues in the CDR3. Participants came from about two dozen US areas, aged about 18 to 89 years. Cohort 3 donors were reported recovered after two negative PCRs, clearance, or symptom resolution. The receptor comes from a woman aged 45 to 65 who had recovered from COVID-19. The sample consisted of PBMCs or T cells enriched from blood (not recorded which). The chain couples TRBV14 to TRBJ2-7, with D possibly matching TRBD1 (5 bases). This chain's CDR3 is CASSQNGPQGKQYF. The CDR3 DNA follows: TGTGCCAGCAGCCAAAATGGTCCCCAGGGCAAGCAGTACTTC.